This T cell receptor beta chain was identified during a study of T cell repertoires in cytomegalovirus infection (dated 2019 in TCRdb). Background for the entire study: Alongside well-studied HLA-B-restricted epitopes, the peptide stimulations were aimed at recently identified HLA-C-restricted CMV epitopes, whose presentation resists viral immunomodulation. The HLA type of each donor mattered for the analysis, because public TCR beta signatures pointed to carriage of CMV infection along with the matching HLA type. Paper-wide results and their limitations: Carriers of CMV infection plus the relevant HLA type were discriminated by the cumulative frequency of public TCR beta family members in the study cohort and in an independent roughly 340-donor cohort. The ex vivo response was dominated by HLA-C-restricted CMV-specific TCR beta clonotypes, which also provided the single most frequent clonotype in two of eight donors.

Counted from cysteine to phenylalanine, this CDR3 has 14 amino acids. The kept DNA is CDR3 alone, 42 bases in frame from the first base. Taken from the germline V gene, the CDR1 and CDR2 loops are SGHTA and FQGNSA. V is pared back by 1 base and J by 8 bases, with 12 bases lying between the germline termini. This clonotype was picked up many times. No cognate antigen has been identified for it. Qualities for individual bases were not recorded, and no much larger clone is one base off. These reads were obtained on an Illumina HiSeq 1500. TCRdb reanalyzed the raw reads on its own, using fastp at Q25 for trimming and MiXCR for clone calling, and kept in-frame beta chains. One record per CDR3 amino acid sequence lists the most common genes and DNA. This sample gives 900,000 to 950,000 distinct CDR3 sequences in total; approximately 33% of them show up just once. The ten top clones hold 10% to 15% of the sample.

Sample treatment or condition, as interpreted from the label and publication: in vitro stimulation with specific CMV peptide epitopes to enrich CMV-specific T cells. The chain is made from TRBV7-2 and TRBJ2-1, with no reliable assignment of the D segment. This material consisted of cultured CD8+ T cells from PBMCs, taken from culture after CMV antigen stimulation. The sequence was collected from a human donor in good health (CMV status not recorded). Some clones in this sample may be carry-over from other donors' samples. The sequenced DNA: TGTGCCAGCAGCTTAGAGTTTTGGGAAGATGAGCAGTTCTTC. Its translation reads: CASSLEFWEDEQFF.